This T cell receptor (beta chain) was documented in a study of T cells in Graves' hyperthyroidism and ophthalmopathy. Study results and limitations: In blood, most of the thyroid clonotypes expanded above 0.001 were also present.

This clonotype was counted between two and nine times. No antigen is known for it. Amplified TCR beta CDR3 regions came from RNA transcripts. The HTBI primer set served for first-round RT-PCR of the TCR CDR3. TCRdb re-analysed the multiplex PCR reads in MiXCR, keeping a single row per CDR3 protein. Of 450,000 to 650,000 distinct CDR3 sequences in the sample, less than 25% are singletons; the top ten hold approximately 26%. This sample holds PBMCs from roughly 10 ml fresh peripheral blood. The material sequenced was blood. This clonotype was sampled from a young man with Graves' hyperthyroidism.

CDR3 loop: CASSSRHVGGAFF. The CDR3, as DNA: TGCGCCAGCAGCTCTCGACACGTCGGTGGGGCTTTCTTT. The chain carries TRBV4-1 and TRBJ1-1, with D uncertain. CDR3 length: 13 amino acids. Germline lookup yields CDR1 MGHRA and CDR2 YSYEKL. V shed 5 bases and J shed 11 bases, with 18 bases lying between them.